This section outlines one TCR beta chain sequence together with its context. The source of the sample is a study of a mutant IDH1 vaccine in newly diagnosed glioma. The table came from immunoSEQ multiplex PCR; TCRdb's copy has only in-frame clones and leaves some out. This sample has around 89,000 clones, with about four fifths found just once. The V end lost 7 bases, the J end lost 1 base, and 11 bases lay between the germline ends. Germline values: CDR1 MNHNS, CDR2 SASEGT. The CDR3 loop spans 14 amino acids. Time point meaning: baseline, week 1 (first vaccination visit). Treatment of the sample: pre-vaccination baseline after standard-of-care therapy.

This sequence joins TRBV6-1 and TRBJ1-5; the D is unclear. Sequenced here: PBMCs, sampled from a glioma patient treated with radiotherapy, temozolomide or both. This receptor was obtained from a woman between 50 and 59 years old with glioma. The CDR3 DNA follows: TGTGCCAGCATCGAGATGGGCAGCAATCAGCCCCAGCATTTT. This sequence encodes CASIEMGSNQPQHF.